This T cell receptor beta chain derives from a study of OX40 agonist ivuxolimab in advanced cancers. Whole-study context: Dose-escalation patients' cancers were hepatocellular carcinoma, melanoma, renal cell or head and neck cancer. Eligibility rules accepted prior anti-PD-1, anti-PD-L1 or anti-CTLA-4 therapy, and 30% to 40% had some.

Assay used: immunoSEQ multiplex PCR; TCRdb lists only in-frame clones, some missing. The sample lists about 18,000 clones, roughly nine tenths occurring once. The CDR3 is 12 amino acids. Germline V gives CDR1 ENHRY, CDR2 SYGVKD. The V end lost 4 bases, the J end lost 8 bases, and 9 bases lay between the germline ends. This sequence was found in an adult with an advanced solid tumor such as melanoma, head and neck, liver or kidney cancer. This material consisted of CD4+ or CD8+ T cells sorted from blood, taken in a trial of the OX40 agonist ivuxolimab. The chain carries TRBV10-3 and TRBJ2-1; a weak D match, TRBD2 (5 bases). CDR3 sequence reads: CAISGLLHEQFF. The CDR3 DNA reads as TGTGCCATCAGTGGACTACTCCATGAGCAGTTCTTC.